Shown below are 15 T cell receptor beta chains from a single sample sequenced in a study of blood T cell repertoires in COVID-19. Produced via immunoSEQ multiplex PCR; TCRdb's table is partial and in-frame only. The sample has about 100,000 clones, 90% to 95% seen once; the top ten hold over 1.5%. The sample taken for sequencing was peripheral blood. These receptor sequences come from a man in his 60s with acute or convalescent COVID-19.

CDR3 amino acids: CASSDTPGYTF. As DNA, the CDR3 is TGTGCCAGCAGTGATACACCCGGCTACACCTTC. The chain has TRBV28 and TRBJ1-2, with no clear D. Germline V gives CDR1 MDHEN, CDR2 SYDVKM. There are 11 residues in the CDR3. Trimming took off 5 bases at V and 8 bases at J, with 9 bases between the two ends.

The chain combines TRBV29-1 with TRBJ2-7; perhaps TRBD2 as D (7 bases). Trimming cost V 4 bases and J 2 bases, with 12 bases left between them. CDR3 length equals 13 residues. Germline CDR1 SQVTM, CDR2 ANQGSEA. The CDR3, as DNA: TGCAGCGTTGTAGGGGGGAGGGCCTACGAGCAGTACTTC. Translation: CSVVGGRAYEQYF.

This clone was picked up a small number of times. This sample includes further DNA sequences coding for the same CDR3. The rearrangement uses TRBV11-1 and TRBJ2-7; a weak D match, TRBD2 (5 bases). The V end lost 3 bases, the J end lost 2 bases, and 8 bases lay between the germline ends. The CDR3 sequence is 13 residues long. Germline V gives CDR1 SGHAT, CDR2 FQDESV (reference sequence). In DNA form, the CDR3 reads TGTGCCAGCAGCTTTCCCGGGACCTACGAGCAGTACTTC. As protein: CASSFPGTYEQYF.

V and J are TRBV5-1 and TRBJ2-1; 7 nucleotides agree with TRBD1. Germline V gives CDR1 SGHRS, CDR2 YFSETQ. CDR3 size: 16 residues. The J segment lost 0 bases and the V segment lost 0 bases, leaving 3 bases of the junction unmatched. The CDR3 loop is CASSLDGDSSYNEQFF. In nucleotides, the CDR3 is TGCGCCAGCAGCTTGGACGGGGACAGCTCCTACAATGAGCAGTTCTTC. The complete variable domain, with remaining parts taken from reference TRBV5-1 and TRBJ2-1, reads KAGVTQTPRYLIKTRGQQVTLSCSPISGHRSVSWYQQTPGQGLQFLFEYFSETQRNKGNFPGRFSGRQFSNSRSEMNVSTLELGDSALYLCASSLDGDSSYNEQFFGPGTRLTVL.

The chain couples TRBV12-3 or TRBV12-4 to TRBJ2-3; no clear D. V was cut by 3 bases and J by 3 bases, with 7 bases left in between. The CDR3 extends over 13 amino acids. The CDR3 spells CASSLADTDTQYF. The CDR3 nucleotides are TGTGCCAGCAGTTTGGCTGATACAGATACGCAGTATTTT.

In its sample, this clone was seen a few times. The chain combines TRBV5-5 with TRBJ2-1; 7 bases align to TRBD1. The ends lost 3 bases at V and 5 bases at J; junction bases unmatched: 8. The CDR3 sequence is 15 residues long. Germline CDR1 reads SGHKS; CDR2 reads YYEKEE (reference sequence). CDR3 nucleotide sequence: TGTGCCAGCAGCTCCAGGGGGATTGCCCACAATGAGCAGTTCTTC. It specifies CASSSRGIAHNEQFF.

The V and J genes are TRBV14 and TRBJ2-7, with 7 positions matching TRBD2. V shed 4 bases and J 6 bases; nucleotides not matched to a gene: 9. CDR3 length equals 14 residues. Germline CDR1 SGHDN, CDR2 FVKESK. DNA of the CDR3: TGTGCCAGCAGCCCTCGGGGGGTTAAGGTCGAGCAGTACTTC. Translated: CASSPRGVKVEQYF.

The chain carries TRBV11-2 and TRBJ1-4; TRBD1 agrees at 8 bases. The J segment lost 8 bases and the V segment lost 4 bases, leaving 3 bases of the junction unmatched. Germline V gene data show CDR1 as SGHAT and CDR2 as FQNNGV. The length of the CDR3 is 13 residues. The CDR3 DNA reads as TGTGCCAGCAGCTCGACAGGGGAGGAAAAACTGTTTTTT. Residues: CASSSTGEEKLFF. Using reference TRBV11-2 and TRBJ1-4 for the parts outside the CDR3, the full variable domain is EAGVAQSPRYKIIEKRQSVAFWCNPISGHATLYWYQQILGQGPKLLIQFQNNGVVDDSQLPKDRFSAERLKGVDSTLKIQPAKLEDSAVYLCASSSTGEEKLFFGSGTQLSVL.

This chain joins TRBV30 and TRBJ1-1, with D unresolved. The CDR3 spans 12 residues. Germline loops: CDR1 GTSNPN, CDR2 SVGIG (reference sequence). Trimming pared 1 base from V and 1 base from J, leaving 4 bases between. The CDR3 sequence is CAWSASNTEAFF. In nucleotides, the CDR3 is TGTGCCTGGAGTGCGTCGAACACTGAAGCTTTCTTT.

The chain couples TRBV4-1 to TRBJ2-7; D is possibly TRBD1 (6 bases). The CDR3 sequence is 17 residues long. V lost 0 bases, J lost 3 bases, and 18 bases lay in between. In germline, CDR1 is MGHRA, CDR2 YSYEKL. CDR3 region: CASSQETNLQGNYEQYF. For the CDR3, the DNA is TGCGCCAGCAGCCAAGAGACGAACCTACAGGGCAACTACGAGCAGTACTTC.

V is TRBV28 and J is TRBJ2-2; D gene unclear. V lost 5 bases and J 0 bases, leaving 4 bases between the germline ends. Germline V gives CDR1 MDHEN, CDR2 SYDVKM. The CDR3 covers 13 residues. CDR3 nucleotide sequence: TGTGCCAGCAGTCCTACGAACACCGGGGAGCTGTTTTTT. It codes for CASSPTNTGELFF.

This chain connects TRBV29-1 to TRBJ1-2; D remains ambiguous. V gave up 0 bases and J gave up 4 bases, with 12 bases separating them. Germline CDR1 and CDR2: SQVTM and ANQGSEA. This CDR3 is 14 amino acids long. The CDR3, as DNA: TGCAGCGTTGAAGATGGGGAGGGCGGCTATGGCTACACCTTC. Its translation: CSVEDGEGGYGYTF.

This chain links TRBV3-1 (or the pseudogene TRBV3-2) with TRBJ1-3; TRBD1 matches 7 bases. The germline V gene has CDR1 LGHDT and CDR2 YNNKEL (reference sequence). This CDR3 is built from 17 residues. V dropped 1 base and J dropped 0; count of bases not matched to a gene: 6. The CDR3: CASSQGTGASSGNTIYF. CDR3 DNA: TGTGCCAGCAGCCAAGGCACAGGGGCGAGCTCTGGAAACACCATATATTTT.

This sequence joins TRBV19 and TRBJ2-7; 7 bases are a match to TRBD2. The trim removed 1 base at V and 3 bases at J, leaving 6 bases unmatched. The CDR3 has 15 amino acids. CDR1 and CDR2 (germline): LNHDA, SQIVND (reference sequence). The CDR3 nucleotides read TGTGCCAGTAGTATAGGACTAGCCGACGTCTACGAGCAGTACTTC. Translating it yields CASSIGLADVYEQYF.

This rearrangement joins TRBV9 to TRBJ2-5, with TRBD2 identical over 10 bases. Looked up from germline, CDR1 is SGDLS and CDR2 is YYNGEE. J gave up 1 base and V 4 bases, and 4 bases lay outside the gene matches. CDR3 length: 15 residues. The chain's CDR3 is CASSPRTSGQETQYF. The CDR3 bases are TGTGCCAGCAGCCCCCGGACTAGCGGCCAAGAGACCCAGTACTTC. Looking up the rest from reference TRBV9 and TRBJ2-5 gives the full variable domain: DSGVTQTPKHLITATGQRVTLRCSPRSGDLSVYWYQQSLDQGLQFLIQYYNGEERAKGNILERFSAQQFPDLHSELNLSSLELGDSALYFCASSPRTSGQETQYFGPGTRLLVL.